These 19 T cell receptor beta chains were sequenced from one sample in a study of Graves' ophthalmopathy and Graves' hyperthyroidism. Amplification of TCR beta CDR3 regions used RNA transcripts. An initial RT-PCR round employing HTBI primers preceded a second-round multiplex PCR. TCRdb reanalysed the multiplex PCR reads using MiXCR and keeps one entry per CDR3 protein. This table has roughly 610,000 distinct CDR3 sequences, approximately 21% appearing once. The sequenced material came from peripheral blood. These receptors were obtained from a woman aged 18-29 years with stable Graves' hyperthyroidism. Some clones in this sample may be carry-over from other donors' samples.

The sample holds many counts of this clonotype. The genes are TRBV7-9 and TRBJ1-1; D might be TRBD1 (5 bases). Trimming pared 5 bases from V and 5 bases from J, leaving 12 bases between. The CDR3 has 13 amino acids. CDR1 and CDR2 (germline): SEHNR, FQNEAQ (reference sequence). CDR3 in DNA: TGTGCCAGCAGCGTAGGAGGGGTTACTGAAGCTTTCTTT. Amino acids: CASSVGGVTEAFF. The full variable domain, with the rest looked up from reference TRBV7-9 and TRBJ1-1, is DTGVSQNPRHKITKRGQNVTFRCDPISEHNRLYWYRQTLGQGPEFLTYFQNEAQLEKSRLLSDRFSAERPKGSFSTLEIQRTEQGDSAMYLCASSVGGVTEAFFGQGTRLTVV.

This clonotype was seen only a few times. The V gene is TRBV28, the J gene TRBJ1-2; D is ambiguous. Germline-derived CDR1 and CDR2 are MDHEN and SYDVKM. Deletions cut 7 bases from V and 7 bases from J, with 22 bases between. This CDR3 contains 15 residues. CDR3 coding DNA: TGTGCCAGCATTACTCCGGGAAACTTAGAGCCTGGCTACACCTTC. It is translated as CASITPGNLEPGYTF.

V usage is TRBV30 and J usage is TRBJ1-1, with D hard to call. The CDR3 length is 15 residues. V was pared by 0 bases and J by 2 bases, with 13 bases between. The germline V gene has CDR1 GTSNPN and CDR2 SVGIG (reference sequence). This chain's CDR3 is CAWSVRRELNTEAFF. In DNA form, the CDR3 reads TGTGCCTGGAGTGTAAGAAGGGAATTAAACACTGAAGCTTTCTTT.

The J gene is TRBJ2-7, the V gene TRBV3-1, with D perhaps assigned TRBD1 or TRBD2 (5 bases each). CDR1 is LGHDT and CDR2 is YNNKEL in the germline V gene (reference sequence). With 2 bases removed from V and 0 bases from J, the gap between germline ends came to 17 bases. The CDR3 is 17 residues long. This chain's CDR3 is CASSQSLGTVSSYEQYF. CDR3 coding DNA: TGTGCCAGCAGCCAAAGTCTGGGGACGGTGAGCTCCTACGAGCAGTACTTC.

The V gene is TRBV6-1, the J gene TRBJ2-5; 8 bases fit TRBD1. Germline V lookup: CDR1 MNHNS, CDR2 SASEGT. The CDR3 has 16 amino acids. V shed 10 bases, J shed 4 bases, and the junction held 17 bases outside the gene matches. The CDR3 DNA reads as TGTGCCACCACGAGGAGAACGACAGGGGCGAGAGAGACCCAGTACTTC. Its protein product is CATTRRTTGARETQYF.

Ten or more counts support this clonotype. This rearrangement joins TRBV6-2 or TRBV6-3 to TRBJ2-7; D unresolved. This CDR3 has 16 amino acids. Germline-derived CDR1 and CDR2 are MNHEY and SVGEGT. Trimming removed 6 bases from V and 4 bases from J, with 22 bases in between. CDR3 amino acids: CASRTAPSRSRYEQYF. CDR3 in DNA: TGTGCCAGCAGGACGGCACCCAGTCGCAGCAGGTACGAGCAGTACTTC.

This clonotype was counted many times. V gene TRBV3-1 combines with J gene TRBJ2-5; 8 nucleotides line up with TRBD2. In germline, CDR1 is LGHDT, CDR2 YNNKEL (reference sequence). The CDR3 runs 15 residues. The junction had 6 bases not matched to a gene; V was cut back by 0 bases and J by 6 bases. Written as DNA, the CDR3 is TGTGCCAGCAGCCAAGATGCGAGCGGGAGAAAGACCCAGTACTTC. Protein sequence: CASSQDASGRKTQYF.

This chain joins TRBV30 and TRBJ1-1; D unresolved. With 5 bases removed from V and 6 bases from J, the gap between germline ends came to 16 bases. Germline V gene data show CDR1 as GTSNPN and CDR2 as SVGIG (reference sequence). The CDR3 runs to 13 residues. For the CDR3, the DNA is TGTGCCTGGGGGCTATCGGGTATGGCTGAAGCTTTCTTT. It codes for CAWGLSGMAEAFF.

The table lists this clonotype with many counts. The rearrangement joins TRBV27 to TRBJ2-7, with 8 bases aligning to TRBD1. J was trimmed by 3 bases and V by 6 bases; bases with no gene match: 7. CDR3 length: 14 amino acids. From germline, CDR1 is MNHEY and CDR2 SMNVEV (reference sequence). This chain's CDR3 is CASRPTGAFYEQYF. The CDR3 coding sequence is TGTGCCAGCAGGCCGACAGGGGCCTTCTACGAGCAGTACTTC.

The chain employs TRBV12-3 or TRBV12-4 and TRBJ1-2; possibly TRBD1 for D (5 bases). This CDR3 comprises 14 residues. With 4 bases removed from V and 4 bases from J, the gap between germline ends came to 13 bases. The CDR3 DNA sequence: TGTGCCAGCAGTTCGAAGGGGACGGCCTATGGCTACACCTTC. Amino acids: CASSSKGTAYGYTF.

In this sample, this clonotype turned up many times. This rearrangement joins TRBV7-2 to TRBJ2-7; 9 bases match TRBD1. The germline V gene encodes CDR1 SGHTA and CDR2 FQGNSA. V lost 5 bases and J lost 0; bases outside the gene matches: 5. There are 15 residues in the CDR3. CDR3 coding DNA: TGTGCCAGCAGCCCGTGGGACAGGGACTCCTACGAGCAGTACTTC. This gives the protein CASSPWDRDSYEQYF.

This clonotype was detected many times. The chain recombines TRBV5-1 with TRBJ2-7; 7 bases map to TRBD2. CDR3 length: 13 amino acids. CDR1 is SGHRS and CDR2 is YFSETQ in the germline V gene. V shed 4 bases, J shed 5 bases, and the junction held 6 bases outside the gene matches. The CDR3 here is CASSRGGINEQYF. CDR3 DNA sequence: TGCGCCAGCAGCCGCGGGGGTATTAACGAGCAGTACTTC.

This clonotype was counted at least ten times. The chain uses TRBV5-1 and TRBJ2-2; D unclear. This CDR3 region has 16 residues. V was shortened by 2 bases and J by 0 bases, with 11 bases between the two germline ends. Germline values: CDR1 SGHRS, CDR2 YFSETQ. In DNA, the CDR3 is TGCGCCAGCAGCTTATCGGCCAGCTCGAACACCGGGGAGCTGTTTTTT. Translating gives CASSLSASSNTGELFF.

The J gene is TRBJ2-7, the V gene TRBV29-1; 10 bases are a match to TRBD2. There are 14 residues in the CDR3. Germline lookup yields CDR1 SQVTM and CDR2 ANQGSEA. Germline trimming cut 6 bases from V and 0 bases from J; bases unmatched to any gene: 5. The CDR3 DNA sequence: TGCAGCGTAAGACTAGCGGGTCTCTCCTACGAGCAGTACTTC. It specifies CSVRLAGLSYEQYF.

The CDR3 loop is CASSDLGTSGRLGAGELFF. The CDR3 DNA reads as TGTGCCAGCAGCGACCTCGGGACTAGCGGGAGATTAGGGGCCGGGGAGCTGTTTTTT. This chain links TRBV9 with TRBJ2-2, with 14 bases aligning to TRBD2. The CDR3 has 19 residues. The ends lost 3 bases at V and 6 bases at J; junction bases unmatched: 13. The germline gives CDR1 SGDLS, CDR2 YYNGEE. Combining the CDR3 with reference TRBV9 and TRBJ2-2 gives the whole variable domain DSGVTQTPKHLITATGQRVTLRCSPRSGDLSVYWYQQSLDQGLQFLIQYYNGEERAKGNILERFSAQQFPDLHSELNLSSLELGDSALYFCASSDLGTSGRLGAGELFFGEGSRLTVL.

This clonotype occurred many times. This chain uses TRBV20-1 with TRBJ1-1; 10 bases are shared with TRBD1. The junction had 4 bases not matched to a gene; V was cut back by 5 bases and J by 4 bases. The germline CDR1 and CDR2 sequences are DFQATT and SNEGSKA (reference sequence). The CDR3 contains 13 residues. The CDR3 loop is CSAADRGSTEAFF. The DNA of the CDR3 is TGCAGTGCTGCGGACAGGGGGAGCACTGAAGCTTTCTTT.

This clonotype occurred a few times. The rearrangement joins TRBV5-1 to TRBJ2-7, with D perhaps matching TRBD2 (5 bases). The V and J ends lost 2 bases and 0 bases respectively, with 12 bases between them. The germline gives CDR1 SGHRS, CDR2 YFSETQ. CDR3 size: 15 residues. CDR3 amino acids: CASSFGHSDSYEQYF. The CDR3 DNA reads TGCGCCAGCAGCTTCGGTCATAGCGACTCCTACGAGCAGTACTTC.

This clonotype came up many times. The gene calls are TRBV20-1 and TRBJ1-1; D is undetermined. Germline-derived CDR1 and CDR2 are DFQATT and SNEGSKA (reference sequence). The CDR3 spans 12 residues. Between the trimmed V and J ends, which lost 3 bases and 6 bases, there was a span of 11 bases. The CDR3 DNA reads as TGCAGTGCTAGGACGGGCCGTGCTGAAGCTTTCTTT. It encodes CSARTGRAEAFF.

This clonotype was detected many times. The CDR3 is CASLPRTGDTEAFF. CDR3 nucleotide sequence: TGTGCCAGCCTTCCTAGGACGGGGGACACTGAAGCTTTCTTT. The chain couples TRBV5-5 to TRBJ1-1, with D perhaps matching TRBD1 (5 bases). Germline loops: CDR1 SGHKS, CDR2 YYEKEE (reference sequence). The CDR3 length is 14 residues. V lost 7 bases, J lost 3 bases, and 16 bases lay in between.